These T cell receptor beta chains were read from a single sample in a study of blood T cell repertoires in COVID-19. Repertoires were generated with immunoSEQ multiplex PCR, while TCRdb's copy carries only in-frame clones and drops some. The sample yields 130,000 to 150,000 clones, 84% seen once. Sequencing was performed on PBMCs or T cells enriched from blood (not recorded which). The receptors stem from a woman between 50 and 59 years old who had been exposed to COVID-19. The CDR3 runs from the conserved cysteine through the conserved F or W. Each record gives: D gene, J gene, V gene, CDR3 DNA, CDR3 protein. The D gene is left open where the match is weak.

D: TRBD1
J: TRBJ1-1
V: TRBV6-1
DNA: TGTGCCAGCAGTGAAGACACAGGGGGCCGGTACACTGAAGCTTTCTTT
CDR3: CASSEDTGGRYTEAFF

D: TRBD1
J: TRBJ2-7
V: TRBV4-1
DNA: TGCGCCAGCAGCCAGGAACCGGGACAGAGCTCCTACGAGCAGTACTTC
CDR3: CASSQEPGQSSYEQYF

D: -
J: TRBJ1-2
V: TRBV3-1/TRBV3-2
DNA: TGTGCCAGCAGCCAAGCGGTCCGGGGAGGCTACACCTTC
CDR3: CASSQAVRGGYTF

D: -
J: TRBJ2-2
V: TRBV5-1
DNA: TGCGCCAGCAGCTGGGTGGCTAGCGCTCCCACCGGGGAGCTGTTTTTT
CDR3: CASSWVASAPTGELFF

D: TRBD2
J: TRBJ2-3
V: TRBV10-3
DNA: TGTGCCATCAGTGGCTCTAGCGGGGAGCCTTCGCAGTATTTT
CDR3: CAISGSSGEPSQYF

D: TRBD1
J: TRBJ1-4
V: TRBV7-2
DNA: TGTGCCAGCAGCCCGGACAGGCCCTTTGGAGATGAAAAACTGTTTTTT
CDR3: CASSPDRPFGDEKLFF

D: TRBD1
J: TRBJ2-7
V: TRBV6-5
DNA: TGTGCCAGCGTCTCGTTGACAGGGACGCCCTACGAGCAGTACTTC
CDR3: CASVSLTGTPYEQYF

D: TRBD2
J: TRBJ2-7
V: TRBV19
DNA: TGTGCCAGTAGTACCGCCGCTAGCGGGGGGAATTACGAGCAGTACTTC
CDR3: CASSTAASGGNYEQYF

D: -
J: TRBJ2-7
V: TRBV5-1
DNA: TGCGCCAGCAGCTTGACTGGCAGGGTAATTTACGAGCAGTACTTC
CDR3: CASSLTGRVIYEQYF

D: TRBD2
J: TRBJ2-1
V: TRBV9
DNA: TGTGCCAGCAGCGTAGTAACTAGCGGGAATGTTGAGCAGTTCTTC
CDR3: CASSVVTSGNVEQFF

D: -
J: TRBJ2-7
V: TRBV30
DNA: TGTGCCTGGAGTCACCAAGCGGCCTCCTACGAGCAGTACTTC
CDR3: CAWSHQAASYEQYF

D: -
J: TRBJ2-3
V: TRBV9
DNA: TGTGCCAGCAGCGAGGCGGGGACAGATACGCAGTATTTT
CDR3: CASSEAGTDTQYF

D: TRBD2
J: TRBJ2-1
V: TRBV4-3
DNA: TGCGCCAGCAGCCAAGACCTAGCGGCCTACAATGAGCAGTTCTTC
CDR3: CASSQDLAAYNEQFF

D: -
J: TRBJ2-5
V: TRBV27
DNA: TGTGCCAGCACCAGGCCGGTGTGGGAGACCCAGTACTTC
CDR3: CASTRPVWETQYF

D: -
J: TRBJ2-7
V: TRBV28
DNA: TGTGCCAGCAGTCCGACCGGGACTGACTACGAGCAGTACTTC
CDR3: CASSPTGTDYEQYF

D: -
J: TRBJ1-2
V: TRBV7-8
DNA: TGTGCCAGCAGCCCCATGGACAAAAACTATGGCTACACCTTC
CDR3: CASSPMDKNYGYTF

D: TRBD2
J: TRBJ2-7
V: TRBV2
DNA: TGTGCCAGCAGAGCAACTAGCGCCTCCTACGAGCAGTACTTC
CDR3: CASRATSASYEQYF

D: TRBD2
J: TRBJ2-3
V: TRBV5-4
DNA: TGTGCCAGCAGCTCAAGGAAACTAGCGGGAGGCACAGATACGCAGTATTTT
CDR3: CASSSRKLAGGTDTQYF

D: -
J: TRBJ1-4
V: TRBV5-4
DNA: TGTGCCAGCAGCTTGGCAGGGACTAATGAAAAACTGTTTTTT
CDR3: CASSLAGTNEKLFF

D: TRBD1
J: TRBJ1-1
V: TRBV15
DNA: TGTGCCACCAGCCGGGGGACAGGGGCGAACACTGAAGCTTTCTTT
CDR3: CATSRGTGANTEAFF

D: -
J: TRBJ2-7
V: TRBV29-1
DNA: TGCAGCGTTGAGGTTCTCCAGGGGACCGGGGAGCAGTACTTC
CDR3: CSVEVLQGTGEQYF

D: -
J: TRBJ1-1
V: TRBV19
DNA: TGTGCCAGTAGGGCGCCGGCGGGGGACACTGAAGCTTTCTTT
CDR3: CASRAPAGDTEAFF